The entry below gives a single T cell receptor (beta chain) sequence along with its context. Antigen unknown. This record belongs to a study of blood T cells in healthy people across ages. Then a second PCR, running roughly 7 to 11 cycles, was carried out with a sample-barcoded 5' primer and a J-beta primer mix. TCRdb processed the 5' RACE reads anew with MiXCR; each CDR3 protein has one entry. The data contain about 1,400,000 distinct CDR3 sequences, approximately 59% of them seen just once; the ten biggest clones take up over 5%. Whole-study results and caveats: Diversity estimates drawn from one million T cells were deemed underestimates.

This CDR3 spans 16 amino acids. The clonotype originates from a man between 18 and 35 years old in good health. This sequence joins TRBV21-1 and TRBJ2-1. TRBV21-1 constitutes a pseudogene. Sequencing was performed on blood. CDR3 in DNA: TGTGCCAGCAGCAACCGATACAGGATATCCTACAATGAGCAGTTCTTC. Its translation: CASSNRYRISYNEQFF.